The 21 T cell receptor beta chains reported below all come from one sample, sequenced in a study of a mutant IDH1 vaccine in newly diagnosed glioma. Time point in this sample: week 35, safety follow-up. What each vaccine dose contained was 300 ug of mutant IDH1 20-mer peptide, accompanied by topical imiquimod. No antigen has been assigned to these receptors. Some clones are missing from TCRdb's copy, which holds only in-frame ones; the method was immunoSEQ multiplex PCR. Of around 52,000 clones detected, roughly four fifths appear once; the ten largest clones hold 12%. Sequenced material: PBMCs, taken from a glioma patient whose treatment included an IDH1 peptide vaccine. The source of these receptors is a man aged 40-49 years with glioma.

This clone was seen a handful of times. The chain employs TRBV4-3 and TRBJ1-4; D not certain. The CDR3 is made up of 13 amino acids. CDR1 and CDR2 (germline): LGHNA, YSLEER. V lost 0 bases and J 1 base, leaving 0 bases between the germline ends. The CDR3 loop is CASSQETNEKLFF. The CDR3 region has the DNA TGCGCCAGCAGCCAAGAAACTAATGAAAAACTGTTTTTT.

Here the CDR3 DNA reads TGTGCCAGCAGCTCCTCCCGGAAGACCCAGTACTTC. This translates into CASSSSRKTQYF. The gene calls are TRBV7-6 and TRBJ2-5; D is undetermined. The CDR3 runs 12 residues. CDR1 SGHVS and CDR2 FNYEAQ come from the germline V gene. Trimming pared 4 bases from V and 6 bases from J, leaving 9 bases between.

The rearrangement joins TRBV19 to TRBJ1-2, with TRBD1 matching over 7 bases. J gave up 2 bases and V 5 bases, and 5 bases lay outside the gene matches. Germline V lookup: CDR1 LNHDA, CDR2 SQIVND (reference sequence). The CDR3 length is 14 residues. Here the CDR3 DNA reads TGTGCCAGTAGTGCCGAGACAGGGAACTATGGCTACACCTTC. This gives the protein CASSAETGNYGYTF.

V and J are TRBV5-4 and TRBJ2-3, with D possibly TRBD2 on 7 matching bases. CDR3 size: 18 residues. V dropped 7 bases and J dropped 0 bases, with 24 bases sitting between them. In germline, CDR1 is SGHNT, CDR2 YYREEE (reference sequence). The CDR3 region has the DNA TGTGCCAGCGCATTTAAACAACTGGCGGGGGCTAGCACAGATACGCAGTATTTT. Translating gives CASAFKQLAGASTDTQYF.

The rearrangement links TRBV7-6 to TRBJ2-4; perhaps TRBD1 as D (6 bases). The V end lost 1 base, the J end lost 7 bases, and 14 bases lay between the germline ends. CDR3 length: 15 residues. The germline CDR1 and CDR2 sequences are SGHVS and FNYEAQ. The CDR3 DNA sequence: TGTGCCAGCAGCTTAGTTTCAGGGGTTGGGAACATTCAGTACTTC. Amino acid sequence: CASSLVSGVGNIQYF.

The table lists this clone with a few counts. The V gene is TRBV6-5, the J gene TRBJ2-3; no clear D gene. The CDR3 sequence is 12 residues long. Trimming took off 8 bases at V and 5 bases at J, with 11 bases between the two ends. CDR1 MNHEY and CDR2 SVGAGI come from the germline V gene. The CDR3 sequence: CASSPTRDTQYF. The DNA for the CDR3 is TGTGCCAGCTCCCCGACGAGAGATACGCAGTATTTT.

This chain connects TRBV18 to TRBJ1-2; the D is unclear. Trimming removed 3 bases at V and 2 bases at J, with 10 bases between. There are 14 residues in the CDR3. Germline CDR1 KGHSH, CDR2 LQKENI. The CDR3 spells CASSPTTRNYGYTF. The CDR3 coding sequence is TGTGCCAGCTCACCCACGACACGGAACTATGGCTACACCTTC.

The chain joins TRBV11-2 to TRBJ1-1, with 9 bases identical to TRBD1. The CDR3 has 16 residues. With V trimmed by 5 bases and J by 3 bases, 10 bases remained unmatched. Germline V CDR1 and CDR2: SGHAT, FQNNGV. CDR3 protein: CASSPGQGIRDTEAFF. The CDR3 nucleotides are TGTGCCAGCAGCCCGGGACAGGGTATACGGGACACTGAAGCTTTCTTT.

The rearrangement joins TRBV30 to TRBJ2-2; TRBD2 agrees at 13 bases. The V segment lost 3 bases and the J segment 6 bases; nucleotides outside the gene matches: 4. The CDR3 length is 15 residues. CDR1 GTSNPN and CDR2 SVGIG come from the germline V gene (reference sequence). CDR3 in DNA: TGTGCCTGGAGCCCGGGACTAGCGGGGTCCGGGGAGCTGTTTTTT. This gives the protein CAWSPGLAGSGELFF.

This clone came up a few times. The chain employs TRBV4-1 and TRBJ1-4; no reliable D call. Germline CDR1 is MGHRA and CDR2 is YSYEKL. With 1 base removed from V and 8 bases from J, the gap between germline ends came to 11 bases. This CDR3 contains 14 residues. The chain's CDR3 is CASSQALEVEKLFF. The CDR3 coding sequence is TGCGCCAGCAGCCAAGCTTTAGAAGTAGAAAAACTGTTTTTT.

The chain uses TRBV5-4 and TRBJ2-3; 7 bases are shared with TRBD2. Germline trimming cut 3 bases from V and 0 bases from J; bases unmatched to any gene: 13. Per the germline V gene, CDR1 is SGHNT and CDR2 is YYREEE (reference sequence). The CDR3 spans 18 residues. The DNA of the CDR3 is TGTGCCAGCAGCTACGCTTTCCTAGCGGCAGGTAGCACAGATACGCAGTATTTT. It yields the protein CASSYAFLAAGSTDTQYF.

The rearrangement uses TRBV4-3 and TRBJ1-2; 11 bases are a match to TRBD1. This CDR3 contains 18 residues. With V trimmed by 0 bases and J by 4 bases, 10 bases remained unmatched. Germline lookup yields CDR1 LGHNA and CDR2 YSLEER. The CDR3 nucleotides are TGCGCCAGCAGCCAAGATCCCGGGACAGGGGGGAAACCCTATGGCTACACCTTC. It translates to CASSQDPGTGGKPYGYTF.

This clone was seen a handful of times. The chain recombines TRBV30 with TRBJ1-1, with D tentatively TRBD1 (5 bases). CDR1 is GTSNPN, CDR2 SVGIG, per germline (reference sequence). V was trimmed by 4 bases and J by 0 bases, leaving 15 bases between them. The CDR3 extends over 15 amino acids. CDR3 nucleotides: TGTGCCTGGATCATGGGGGAGGGGATGAACACTGAAGCTTTCTTT. Residues: CAWIMGEGMNTEAFF.

J is TRBJ1-1 and V is TRBV15; no definite D call. This CDR3 comprises 13 residues. V was pared by 8 bases and J by 0 bases, with 10 bases between. The germline V gene has CDR1 LNHNV and CDR2 YYDKDF (reference sequence). DNA of the CDR3: TGTGCCACCTCCGCCACAGTGAACACTGAAGCTTTCTTT. This encodes CATSATVNTEAFF.

The chain combines TRBV5-8 with TRBJ2-6; possible D gene TRBD2, 5 bases. CDR3 length: 15 amino acids. Germline CDR1 is SGHTS and CDR2 is YDEGEE. The V gene lost 2 bases and the J gene lost 1 base, with 7 bases spanning the gap. The CDR3 DNA reads TGTGCCAGCAGCTTAGGAGGATCTGGGGCCAACGTCCTGACTTTC. This sequence encodes CASSLGGSGANVLTF.

This chain joins TRBV27 and TRBJ1-2; D gene ambiguous. The CDR3 loop spans 13 amino acids. Germline CDR1 and CDR2: MNHEY and SMNVEV (reference sequence). V dropped 2 bases and J dropped 2 bases, with 6 bases sitting between them. CDR3 sequence (DNA): TGTGCCAGCAGTTTAACTGAGAACTATGGCTACACCTTC. Translated, it gives CASSLTENYGYTF.

This clone came up once. This chain links TRBV4-2 with TRBJ2-1, with 9 positions matching TRBD2. There are 14 residues in the CDR3. Losses at the gene ends were 4 bases for V and 4 bases for J; bases not matched to a gene: 2. Germline V lookup: CDR1 LGHNA, CDR2 YNFKEQ. The CDR3 DNA follows: TGTGCCAGCAGCCGGACTAGCGTATACAATGAGCAGTTCTTC. Protein sequence: CASSRTSVYNEQFF.

The CDR3 is CATRTSGNSDTQYF. CDR3 DNA: TGCGCCACCCGGACTAGCGGGAATTCAGATACGCAGTATTTT. This chain connects TRBV5-1 to TRBJ2-3, with 12 nucleotides matching TRBD2. The V gene's germline CDR1 is SGHRS and CDR2 YFSETQ. Trimming took 9 bases from V and 4 from J; bases not matched to a gene: 6. The CDR3 has 14 residues.

The chain employs TRBV10-3 and TRBJ2-1; 7 positions agree with TRBD2. The CDR3 covers 14 residues. Germline V lookup: CDR1 ENHRY, CDR2 SYGVKD. V shed 4 bases and J 8 bases; nucleotides not matched to a gene: 8. The DNA of the CDR3 is TGTGCCATCAGTGGAGCGGGAAGGATGGATGAGCAGTTCTTC. Translating gives CAISGAGRMDEQFF.

This sequence joins TRBV9 and TRBJ2-5; 7 positions agree with TRBD1. V was pared by 4 bases and J by 2 bases, with 11 bases of the junction left unmatched. The CDR3 runs to 16 residues. Germline V gives CDR1 SGDLS, CDR2 YYNGEE. The CDR3 loop reads CASSRPPGGDQETQYF. CDR3 bases: TGTGCCAGCAGCAGACCGCCAGGGGGTGATCAAGAGACCCAGTACTTC. Drawing the rest from reference TRBV9 and TRBJ2-5, the complete variable domain is DSGVTQTPKHLITATGQRVTLRCSPRSGDLSVYWYQQSLDQGLQFLIQYYNGEERAKGNILERFSAQQFPDLHSELNLSSLELGDSALYFCASSRPPGGDQETQYFGPGTRLLVL.

This clone was observed a handful of times. V is TRBV19 and J is TRBJ2-1; weak D call: TRBD2 (6 bases). The CDR3 extends over 12 amino acids. CDR1 and CDR2 from the germline V gene are LNHDA and SQIVND (reference sequence). Trimming removed 7 bases at V and 10 bases at J, with 14 bases between. The CDR3 DNA reads TGTGCCAGTACGAAGGAGGGTAGGGAGCAGTTCTTC. Encoded protein: CASTKEGREQFF.